The 14 T cell receptor beta chains below come from one sample, sequenced in a study of blood T cell repertoires in COVID-19. TCRdb's table, derived via immunoSEQ multiplex PCR, lists solely in-frame clones and lacks some. The data hold 200,000 to 250,000 clones, with approximately 80% observed a single time. The sequenced sample consisted of peripheral blood. Receptor source: a woman aged 80 or over with COVID-19, enrolled during active disease.

This clone was counted many times. V is TRBV19 and J is TRBJ1-1; D is uncertain. Trimming removed 4 bases at V and 2 bases at J, with 11 bases between. CDR1 LNHDA and CDR2 SQIVND come from the germline V gene (reference sequence). CDR3 length: 14 amino acids. CDR3 DNA sequence: TGTGCCAGTAGTACCCGGACGGGAAACACTGAAGCTTTCTTT. This encodes CASSTRTGNTEAFF.

This clone showed up just a few times. The chain joins TRBV2 to TRBJ2-5; 7 bases are a match to TRBD1. Per germline, CDR1 SNHLY and CDR2 FYNNEI. The CDR3 spans 13 residues. After removal of 3 bases from V and 8 bases from J, the junction contained 6 bases not matched to a gene. CDR3 in DNA: TGTGCCAGCAGTGACAGGGGGTTGGAAACCCAGTACTTC. It yields the protein CASSDRGLETQYF.

Written as DNA, the CDR3 is TGTGCCAGCAGCTTTTCGAATAGCGCGGAGACCCAGTACTTC. Amino acids: CASSFSNSAETQYF. The chain links TRBV7-9 to TRBJ2-5, with a weak D call TRBD2 (5 bases). Germline assignment: CDR1 SEHNR and CDR2 FQNEAQ (reference sequence). Trimming pared 3 bases from V and 5 bases from J, leaving 13 bases between. The CDR3 length is 14 residues.

This clone has just a few counts. This sequence joins TRBV12-3 or TRBV12-4 and TRBJ1-6; D not resolved. CDR3 length: 13 amino acids. The V end was cut by 6 bases, the J end by 5 bases, with 8 bases between. CDR3 residues: CASRTNNNSPLHF. CDR3 DNA sequence: TGTGCCAGCAGGACAAATAATAATTCACCCCTCCACTTT.

J is TRBJ2-5 and V is TRBV28; tentatively, D is TRBD2 (6 bases). The V gene's germline CDR1 is MDHEN and CDR2 SYDVKM. The CDR3 length is 14 residues. V was pared by 3 bases and J by 2 bases, with 10 bases between. This CDR3 reads CASSLRGRQETQYF. The CDR3, as DNA: TGTGCCAGCAGTTTGCGGGGTAGGCAAGAGACCCAGTACTTC.

This rearrangement joins TRBV30 to TRBJ2-2; a possible D gene is TRBD2 (5 bases). V lost 1 base to trimming and J lost 6 bases, with 12 bases between them. The CDR3 contains 14 residues. The germline V gene has CDR1 GTSNPN and CDR2 SVGIG (reference sequence). The DNA for the CDR3 is TGTGCCTGGAGTGGAGGGTTACGGGCCGGGGAGCTGTTTTTT. Translated, it gives CAWSGGLRAGELFF.

The rearrangement uses TRBV24-1 and TRBJ1-2; TRBD1 matches 7 bases. Looked up from germline, CDR1 is KGHDR and CDR2 is SFDVKD. The CDR3 loop spans 15 amino acids. The V gene end was trimmed by 2 bases and the J gene end by 7 bases; junction bases not matched to a gene: 9. The CDR3 is CATSDSSTTGSGYTF. As DNA, the CDR3 is TGTGCCACCAGTGATTCCTCTACGACAGGGTCTGGCTACACCTTC.

V is TRBV18 and J is TRBJ2-7; D remains ambiguous. CDR3 length: 16 amino acids. Germline CDR1 and CDR2: KGHSH and LQKENI. Trimming shortened V by 5 bases and J by 2 bases, and 19 bases separated the two germline ends. CDR3 DNA sequence: TGTGCCAGCTCAGTCTCCACCGGGTACTCCACCTACGAGCAGTACTTC. This sequence encodes CASSVSTGYSTYEQYF.

V gene TRBV4-3 combines with J gene TRBJ2-5, with TRBD2 matching over 11 bases. The CDR3 is 18 residues long. Germline-derived CDR1 and CDR2 are LGHNA and YSLEER. V dropped 1 base and J dropped 4; count of bases not matched to a gene: 11. The CDR3 loop is CASSQGPSIAGGLETQYF. The CDR3 bases are TGCGCCAGCAGCCAAGGCCCCTCTATAGCGGGGGGGCTAGAGACCCAGTACTTC.

The rearrangement joins TRBV5-4 to TRBJ2-3; TRBD2 agrees at 8 bases. There are 16 residues in the CDR3. V gave up 4 bases and J gave up 2 bases; unmatched junction bases: 9. CDR1 is SGHNT and CDR2 is YYREEE in the germline V gene (reference sequence). As DNA, the CDR3 is TGTGCCAGCAGCCAGCGGATAGCGGGGTCCACAGATACGCAGTATTTT. It translates to CASSQRIAGSTDTQYF.

This clone turned up a few times. The V and J genes are TRBV9 and TRBJ1-4, with 7 bases fitting TRBD1. This CDR3 is built from 14 residues. The ends lost 3 bases at V and 4 bases at J; junction bases unmatched: 3. Germline loops: CDR1 SGDLS, CDR2 YYNGEE. The CDR3 coding sequence is TGTGCCAGCAGCGACCAGGGGGATAATGAAAAACTGTTTTTT. Its translation is CASSDQGDNEKLFF.

The chain employs TRBV3-1 (or the pseudogene TRBV3-2) and TRBJ1-6, with TRBD1 matching over 7 bases. The CDR3 consists of 16 residues. The ends lost 4 bases at V and 4 bases at J; junction bases unmatched: 7. The germline V gene encodes CDR1 LGHDT and CDR2 YNNKEL (reference sequence). The CDR3 reads CASSPTSDRYNSPLHF. The CDR3 bases are TGTGCCAGCAGCCCAACCTCGGACAGGTATAATTCACCCCTCCACTTT.

The chain recombines TRBV3-1 (or the pseudogene TRBV3-2) with TRBJ1-5, with D unclear. Germline V gene sequence: CDR1 LGHDT, CDR2 YNNKEL (reference sequence). Between the trimmed V and J ends, which lost 4 bases and 4 bases, there was a span of 8 bases. The CDR3 has 13 residues. The CDR3 spells CASSRGGNQPQHF. The DNA for the CDR3 is TGTGCCAGCAGCCGAGGAGGGAATCAGCCCCAGCATTTT.

This chain links TRBV5-1 with TRBJ1-1; D unresolved. There are 14 residues in the CDR3. Germline lookup yields CDR1 SGHRS and CDR2 YFSETQ. Trimming left V 1 base short and J 0 bases short, with 7 bases between. The CDR3 reads CASSLQAVNTEAFF. CDR3 DNA: TGCGCCAGCAGCTTGCAGGCTGTGAACACTGAAGCTTTCTTT.